This T cell receptor (beta chain) was recovered during a study of graft-versus-host responses after intestinal transplantation. Study summary: Recipients were given multivisceral, liver-intestinal, or isolated intestinal transplants. Induction with anti-thymocyte globulin, then tacrolimus and steroids for roughly 3 years, was given to all recipients. Study outcomes and limitations: GvH clones were found in recipient marrow; some appeared first in ileum or blood. When patients had graft-donor T cell macrochimerism, their allografts held high graft-versus-host to host-versus-graft clonal ratios.

In regard to this clone: Its specificity is not known.

Sequencing was performed with immunoSEQ multiplex PCR; in TCRdb, only in-frame clones are kept and a portion is missing. The sample lists 85,000 to 95,000 clones; more than 85% were seen once. Germline lookup yields CDR1 MNHEY and CDR2 SMNVEV (reference sequence). This CDR3 comprises 14 residues. Trimming pared 4 bases from V and 6 bases from J, leaving 12 bases between. This material consisted of unstimulated CD8+ T cells sorted from spleen or lymph node cells, taken before intestinal transplant. This clonotype was sampled from a human donor who received an intestinal transplant. The chain combines TRBV27 with TRBJ1-4, with D perhaps TRBD1 (5 bases). The CDR3 spells CASSSDISYEKLFF. Written as DNA, the CDR3 is TGTGCCAGCAGTTCGGACATTAGTTATGAAAAACTGTTTTTT.